This T cell receptor (beta chain) originates from a study of shared clonotypes between healthy human individuals. It was across several immunoSEQ plates that each subset's genomic DNA was evenly split. Under the authors' procedure: Sequence data from immunoSEQ were junction-only and lacked quality scores; consequently, filtering differed. Clones were read by immunoSEQ multiplex PCR, and TCRdb kept only the in-frame ones, dropping some. That table furnishes V, J and clone size, whereas the DNA furnished D and trimming. The sample records millions of clones, around 90% being singletons. CDR1 is SGHNT and CDR2 is YYREEE in the germline V gene (reference sequence). This CDR3 spans 14 amino acids. The V end was cut by 0 bases, the J end by 6 bases, with 13 bases between. Turning to this clone: Its antigen is not known.

Findings of the study overall: Naive subsets typically showed greater estimated richness than memory subsets. How much donors shared clonotypes was expected to be affected by sequencing depth.

The V and J genes are TRBV5-4 and TRBJ2-7, with D tentatively TRBD2 (5 bases). Sequenced: naive CD4+ T cells sorted from blood. Subset noted: CD45RA+ positively selected. This TCR was recovered from a man aged 18-30 years in good health. CDR3 DNA: TGTGCCAGCAGCTTGGGGACGGGATTTCGCGAGCAGTACTTC. Residues: CASSLGTGFREQYF.